The next 10 T cell receptor beta chains were all read from a single sample in a study of spatial heterogeneity in lung cancer. Time point reported: sample taken at primary tumor resection. Whole RNA, which was extracted from tumor, nontumor lung tissue or frozen PBMC, was sequenced without any cell sorting. TCRdb re-analysed the 5' RACE reads in MiXCR, keeping a single row per CDR3 protein. There are about 75,000 distinct CDR3 sequences in the sample; roughly 14% occur only once, and over 5.5% lies in the top ten. This material consisted of PBMCs, taken at surgery. The origin of the receptors is a male donor with early-stage non-small cell lung cancer.

This clonotype was recorded a few times. The chain combines TRBV24-1 with TRBJ2-3, with 8 bases identical to TRBD1. Germline CDR1 and CDR2: KGHDR and SFDVKD. This CDR3 spans 14 amino acids. J was trimmed by 2 bases and V by 4 bases; bases with no gene match: 1. The CDR3 is CATSDRGPTDTQYF. The CDR3 DNA reads as TGTGCCACCAGTGACAGGGGGCCCACAGATACGCAGTATTTT.

CDR3 residues: CASARAGQGMDDGYTF. Here the CDR3 DNA reads TGCGCCAGCGCTAGGGCGGGACAGGGGATGGACGATGGCTACACCTTC. The chain is built from TRBV5-1 and TRBJ1-2; 10 nucleotides agree with TRBD1. CDR1 and CDR2 (germline): SGHRS, YFSETQ. J was trimmed by 6 bases and V by 7 bases; bases with no gene match: 15. The CDR3 has 16 amino acids.

This clonotype appeared a few times. The J gene is TRBJ2-1, the V gene TRBV7-9, with 8 bases aligning to TRBD2. The CDR3 spans 14 residues. Looked up from germline, CDR1 is SEHNR and CDR2 is FQNEAQ (reference sequence). Losses at the gene ends were 3 bases for V and 7 bases for J; bases not matched to a gene: 5. The CDR3 DNA sequence: TGTGCCAGCAGCTTCGCGGGAGGACGGAATGAGCAGTTCTTC. Protein: CASSFAGGRNEQFF.

The chain joins TRBV29-1 to TRBJ2-7; TRBD1 aligns across 7 bases. V lost 6 bases and J lost 6; bases outside the gene matches: 14. Germline V CDR1 and CDR2: SQVTM, ANQGSEA. The CDR3 consists of 14 residues. CDR3 in DNA: TGCAGCGTCCGTTCCGGGACAGTTGTTAGCGAGCAGTACTTC. It translates to CSVRSGTVVSEQYF.

The V and J genes are TRBV7-9 and TRBJ1-1, with 8 bases fitting TRBD1. J gave up 4 bases and V 6 bases, and 7 bases lay outside the gene matches. The CDR3 has 14 amino acids. Germline CDR1 and CDR2: SEHNR and FQNEAQ (reference sequence). CDR3 residues: CASSLTGEVTEAFF. CDR3 nucleotides: TGTGCCAGCAGTCTGACAGGGGAGGTCACTGAAGCTTTCTTT.

In its sample, this clonotype was seen many times. The chain carries TRBV4-1 and TRBJ2-7; weak D call: TRBD1 (5 bases). The ends were cut back, 4 bases at V and 2 bases at J, with 15 bases in the middle. Germline CDR1 reads MGHRA; CDR2 reads YSYEKL. The CDR3 is 15 residues long. This chain's CDR3 is CASSLGISRAYEQYF. For the CDR3, the DNA is TGCGCCAGCAGCCTTGGAATTAGCAGGGCCTACGAGCAGTACTTC.

This clonotype was picked up many times. The chain links TRBV10-3 to TRBJ1-1; 7 bases fit TRBD1. CDR3 length: 14 amino acids. The V and J ends lost 4 bases and 3 bases, in that order; junction bases with no gene match: 5. Germline lookup yields CDR1 ENHRY and CDR2 SYGVKD. CDR3 protein: CAISVQGWDTEAFF. The CDR3 nucleotides read TGTGCCATCAGTGTACAGGGGTGGGACACTGAAGCTTTCTTT.

This chain connects TRBV29-1 to TRBJ1-1; D possibly corresponds to TRBD1 (5 bases). There are 14 residues in the CDR3. The germline V and J ends were trimmed by 4 bases and 1 base, with 13 bases remaining between them. Germline V gene sequence: CDR1 SQVTM, CDR2 ANQGSEA. The CDR3, as DNA: TGCAGCGTTGGGGGCCCCAGCGGGAACACTGAAGCTTTCTTT. Translating it yields CSVGGPSGNTEAFF.

The genes are TRBV19 and TRBJ1-5; D gene unclear. V was trimmed by 5 bases and J by 4 bases, leaving 6 bases between them. CDR3 length equals 12 residues. Germline CDR1 is LNHDA and CDR2 is SQIVND (reference sequence). The CDR3 protein is CASSSGNQPQHF. The DNA for the CDR3 is TGTGCCAGTAGTTCCGGGAATCAGCCCCAGCATTTT.

The CDR3 coding sequence is TGCGCCAGCAGCCCTACGGACAGTAGCTCCTACGAGCAGTACTTC. As protein: CASSPTDSSSYEQYF. J is TRBJ2-7 and V is TRBV4-3, with a weak D call TRBD1 (6 bases). Between the trimmed V and J ends, which lost 4 bases and 0 bases, there was a span of 13 bases. Germline assignment: CDR1 LGHNA and CDR2 YSLEER. The CDR3 length is 15 residues.